The rows below give T cell receptor beta chains drawn from one sample of a study of blood T cell repertoires in COVID-19. This table comes from immunoSEQ multiplex PCR, and its TCRdb copy is limited to in-frame clones, with some not included. The data show 350,000 to 450,000 clones, about nine tenths seen once. Material for sequencing was PBMCs or T cells enriched from blood (not recorded which). The receptors derive from a woman in her 30s who had recovered from COVID-19. The CDR3 runs from the conserved cysteine through the conserved F or W. The D gene is left open where the match is weak.

V,D,J,CDR3
TRBV7-6,TRBD1,TRBJ1-6,CASSLVAGGANSPLHF
TRBV30,TRBD1,TRBJ1-1,CALTGPDLGYEAFF
TRBV9,-,TRBJ2-3,CASSVSGSPGTDTQYF
TRBV6-5,-,TRBJ1-2,CASTRGGMDYGYTF
TRBV2,TRBD1,TRBJ2-1,CASNITPETGQPFGEQFF
TRBV15,TRBD1,TRBJ2-6,CATSSSGQGGLWGANVLTF
TRBV28,TRBD1,TRBJ1-1,CASSTGAQGGNTEAFF
TRBV4-2,-,TRBJ1-1,CASSQGGAGGRTEAFF
TRBV5-6,TRBD1,TRBJ1-1,CASSLQGGTEAFF
TRBV20-1,-,TRBJ2-1,CSASPRDEQFF
TRBV11-2,TRBD1,TRBJ1-6,CASSPGDRLNSPLHF
TRBV28,TRBD1,TRBJ2-1,CASTQGDNEQFF
TRBV4-2,-,TRBJ2-7,CASSQDHSRTYEQYF
TRBV29-1,TRBD1,TRBJ2-7,CSVEGRDSSYEQYF
TRBV2,-,TRBJ2-7,CASSEMAGWGLEQYF
TRBV5-1,-,TRBJ2-1,CASSPFKTSSYNEQFF
TRBV30,-,TRBJ1-2,CAWSNQGYGYTF
TRBV9,TRBD1,TRBJ1-2,CASSVVGAGGGYTF